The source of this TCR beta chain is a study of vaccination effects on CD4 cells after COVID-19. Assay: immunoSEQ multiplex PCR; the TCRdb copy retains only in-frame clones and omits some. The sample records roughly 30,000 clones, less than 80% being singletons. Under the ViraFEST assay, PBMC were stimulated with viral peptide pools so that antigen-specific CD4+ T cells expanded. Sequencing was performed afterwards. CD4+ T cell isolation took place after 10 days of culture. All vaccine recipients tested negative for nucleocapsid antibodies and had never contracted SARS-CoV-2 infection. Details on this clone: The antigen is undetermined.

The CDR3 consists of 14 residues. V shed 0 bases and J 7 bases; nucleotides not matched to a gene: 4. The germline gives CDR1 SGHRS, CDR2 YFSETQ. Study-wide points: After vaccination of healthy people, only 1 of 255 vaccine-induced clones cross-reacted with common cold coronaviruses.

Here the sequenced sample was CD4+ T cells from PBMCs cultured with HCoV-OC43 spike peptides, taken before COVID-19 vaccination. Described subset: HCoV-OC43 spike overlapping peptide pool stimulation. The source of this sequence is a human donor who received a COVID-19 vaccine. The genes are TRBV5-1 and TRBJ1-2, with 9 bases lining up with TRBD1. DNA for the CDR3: TGCGCCAGCAGCTTGGACAGGGGGCTTATTGGCTACACCTTC. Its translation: CASSLDRGLIGYTF.